These 23 T cell receptor beta chains share one sample of origin, sequenced in a study of graft-versus-host responses after intestinal transplantation. Processing was applied to graft tissue in order to liberate intraepithelial and lamina propria lymphocytes. Only in-frame clones appear in the TCRdb table, and some are missing; sequencing was by immunoSEQ multiplex PCR. The table lists 50,000 to 75,000 clones, about nine tenths of them singletons, with more than 1.5% in the top ten. The sequencing here drew on ileum tissue, taken more than 350 days after transplant. Every receptor here comes from a human patient who received an intestinal transplant, so some T cells may come from the graft donor.

The chain couples TRBV4-1 to TRBJ2-1; D gene ambiguous. Germline V gene data show CDR1 as MGHRA and CDR2 as YSYEKL. The CDR3 length is 18 residues. Trimming stripped 4 bases from V and 7 bases from J, with 26 bases between. The CDR3 nucleotides are TGCGCCAGCAGCCCCGAGGTGGGTCGTCTGGGTTTGGCAAATGAGCAGTTCTTC. Translation: CASSPEVGRLGLANEQFF.

The chain has TRBV5-6 and TRBJ2-2, with D tentatively TRBD1 (6 bases). Trimming cost V 0 bases and J 3 bases, with 9 bases left between them. Germline CDR1 SGHDT, CDR2 YYEEEE. The CDR3 contains 15 residues. CDR3 sequence reads: CASSLETGYTGELFF. The CDR3 coding sequence is TGTGCCAGCAGCTTGGAAACAGGGTACACCGGGGAGCTGTTTTTT.

V and J are TRBV7-3 and TRBJ1-2; a weak D match, TRBD1 (6 bases). V dropped 5 bases and J dropped 4 bases, with 17 bases sitting between them. CDR3 length: 15 amino acids. Germline V gene sequence: CDR1 SGHTA, CDR2 FQGTGA. CDR3 residues: CASSLNHGTPYGYTF. Here the CDR3 DNA reads TGTGCCAGCAGCCTCAACCACGGGACACCCTATGGCTACACCTTC.

In nucleotides, the CDR3 is TGTGCCAGCAGCCAACAAATTGGACAGGGTTGGAATCAGCCCCAGCATTTT. It specifies CASSQQIGQGWNQPQHF. V is TRBV4-2 and J is TRBJ1-5; 8 nucleotides align to TRBD1. V shed 2 bases and J 4 bases; nucleotides not matched to a gene: 10. This CDR3 spans 17 amino acids. CDR1 is LGHNA and CDR2 is YNFKEQ in the germline V gene.

The chain joins TRBV11-3 to TRBJ1-1; the D gene is possibly TRBD1 (6 bases). The ends were cut back, 2 bases at V and 4 bases at J, with 11 bases in the middle. This CDR3 has 14 residues. Germline V lookup: CDR1 SGHNT, CDR2 YENEEA. In DNA, the CDR3 is TGTGCCAGCAGCTTAAGTGGACAGACCACTGAAGCTTTCTTT. As protein: CASSLSGQTTEAFF.

Here the CDR3 DNA reads TGTGCCAGCAGTGGACTAGCGGGGAGCACAGATACGCAGTATTTT. The encoded protein is CASSGLAGSTDTQYF. This chain uses TRBV6-5 with TRBJ2-3; 12 bases align to TRBD2. CDR1 is MNHEY and CDR2 is SVGAGI in the germline V gene. The CDR3 covers 15 residues. The trim removed 5 bases at V and 0 bases at J, leaving 0 bases unmatched.

This chain connects TRBV5-1 to TRBJ2-3; 12 nucleotides match TRBD2. This CDR3 has 16 residues. With 5 bases clipped from V and 0 bases from J, the junction kept 4 bases outside the gene matches. Germline CDR1 is SGHRS and CDR2 is YFSETQ. The CDR3 spells CASSYGLAGSTDTQYF. DNA of the CDR3: TGCGCCAGCAGTTACGGACTAGCGGGGAGCACAGATACGCAGTATTTT.

This chain connects TRBV9 to TRBJ1-2, with a weak D call TRBD1 (5 bases). Germline values: CDR1 SGDLS, CDR2 YYNGEE. The CDR3 runs to 15 residues. Trimming left V 3 bases short and J 6 bases short, with 18 bases between. The CDR3 DNA is TGTGCCAGCAGCGCCGGGACCTCGCAAATGAATGGCTACACCTTC. This translates into CASSAGTSQMNGYTF.

The gene calls are TRBV7-9 and TRBJ2-7; D is unclear. CDR1 and CDR2 from the germline V gene are SEHNR and FQNEAQ (reference sequence). The CDR3 consists of 11 residues. Trimming pared 5 bases from V and 3 bases from J, leaving 5 bases between. The CDR3 bases are TGTGCCAGCAGCCCAATCTACGAGCAGTACTTC. Its translation: CASSPIYEQYF.

The chain uses TRBV6-5 and TRBJ2-7, with TRBD2 as a possible D gene (5 bases). V was cut by 6 bases and J by 0 bases, with 15 bases left in between. The V gene's germline CDR1 is MNHEY and CDR2 SVGAGI. The CDR3 is 15 amino acids. CDR3 sequence reads: CASSSGVGSSYEQYF. The CDR3, as DNA: TGTGCCAGCAGCTCCGGGGTTGGCAGCTCCTACGAGCAGTACTTC.

This chain links TRBV13 with TRBJ2-5; maybe TRBD1 (5 bases). The CDR3 length is 13 residues. With 1 base removed from V and 3 bases from J, the gap between germline ends came to 6 bases. CDR1 PRHDT and CDR2 FYEKMQ come from the germline V gene (reference sequence). The CDR3 nucleotides are TGTGCCAGCAGCTTAGTCAGGGAAGAGACCCAGTACTTC. Translation: CASSLVREETQYF.

This sequence joins TRBV27 and TRBJ2-3, with 14 bases lining up with TRBD2. The V gene's germline CDR1 is MNHEY and CDR2 SMNVEV (reference sequence). The trim removed 1 base at V and 1 base at J, leaving 19 bases unmatched. The CDR3 extends over 23 amino acids. CDR3 in amino acids: CASSLFFPTTSGREWSRTDTQYF. The CDR3 DNA reads as TGTGCCAGCAGTTTATTTTTCCCAACGACTAGCGGGAGGGAGTGGAGCCGCACAGATACGCAGTATTTT.

This chain connects TRBV7-2 to TRBJ1-6, with no clear D. From germline, CDR1 is SGHTA and CDR2 FQGNSA. The ends were cut back, 5 bases at V and 9 bases at J, with 8 bases in the middle. The CDR3 extends over 12 amino acids. CDR3 bases: TGTGCCAGCAGCCGAGAAAGTTCACCCCTCCACTTT. This encodes CASSRESSPLHF.

The chain has TRBV6-1 and TRBJ2-1, with 9 bases matching TRBD1. The germline V gene has CDR1 MNHNS and CDR2 SASEGT. V dropped 5 bases and J dropped 3; count of bases not matched to a gene: 2. The CDR3 runs 14 residues. As DNA, the CDR3 is TGTGCCAGCAGTAGACAGGGGGTCTACAATGAGCAGTTCTTC. Its translation: CASSRQGVYNEQFF.

This clone came up once. The rearrangement links TRBV28 to TRBJ2-1; maybe TRBD2 (5 bases). This CDR3 comprises 16 residues. CDR1 and CDR2 (germline): MDHEN, SYDVKM. V was shortened by 2 bases and J by 1 base, with 12 bases between the two germline ends. This chain's CDR3 is CASSLTKRVSYNEQFF. The CDR3 DNA follows: TGTGCCAGCAGTTTAACAAAGAGGGTATCCTACAATGAGCAGTTCTTC.

The chain is built from TRBV9 and TRBJ1-5, with D possibly matching TRBD1 (6 bases). This CDR3 comprises 14 residues. Deletions cut 0 bases from V and 4 bases from J, with 8 bases between. The V gene's germline CDR1 is SGDLS and CDR2 YYNGEE. The CDR3 nucleotides read TGTGCCAGCAGCGTAGGACAGGCTAATCAGCCCCAGCATTTT. Residues: CASSVGQANQPQHF.

The chain employs TRBV12-5 and TRBJ2-7; 7 bases are shared with TRBD2. Germline lookup yields CDR1 LGHNT and CDR2 FRNRAP. The J segment lost 0 bases and the V segment lost 3 bases, leaving 2 bases of the junction unmatched. This CDR3 is 14 amino acids long. CDR3 protein: CASGLRTSSYEQYF. CDR3 DNA sequence: TGTGCTAGTGGTTTAAGGACTAGCTCCTACGAGCAGTACTTC.

The chain links TRBV5-5 to TRBJ2-2, with TRBD2 matching over 13 bases. This CDR3 has 18 amino acids. Germline V gene data show CDR1 as SGHKS and CDR2 as YYEKEE (reference sequence). Trimming cost V 3 bases and J 4 bases; bases outside gene matches: 9. CDR3 residues: CASSSGTSGMVGTGELFF. In DNA form, the CDR3 reads TGTGCCAGCAGCTCCGGGACTAGCGGGATGGTGGGCACCGGGGAGCTGTTTTTT.

The chain employs TRBV7-9 and TRBJ1-5, with 9 bases fitting TRBD1. This CDR3 spans 14 amino acids. Germline loops: CDR1 SEHNR, CDR2 FQNEAQ (reference sequence). V trimming: 1 base; J trimming: 5 bases; junction bases outside the gene matches: 0. The CDR3 spells CASSLGQGDQPQHF. The CDR3, as DNA: TGTGCCAGCAGCTTAGGACAGGGGGATCAGCCCCAGCATTTT.

The rearrangement uses TRBV9 and TRBJ2-7; D remains unclear. V was trimmed by 0 bases and J by 0 bases, leaving 4 bases between them. Germline CDR1 reads SGDLS; CDR2 reads YYNGEE. The CDR3 has 13 residues. The CDR3 protein is CASSVADSYEQYF. For the CDR3, the DNA is TGTGCCAGCAGCGTAGCCGACTCCTACGAGCAGTACTTC.

As regards this clone: Other nucleotide sequences in the sample specify the same CDR3. This chain's CDR3 is CASSRDSNQPQHF. CDR3 DNA: TGTGCCAGCAGTAGGGACAGTAATCAGCCCCAGCATTTT. The chain carries TRBV6-5 and TRBJ1-5; TRBD1 matches at 7 bases. The germline V gene encodes CDR1 MNHEY and CDR2 SVGAGI. After removal of 5 bases from V and 4 bases from J, the junction contained 2 bases not matched to a gene. The CDR3 sequence is 13 residues long.

The genes are TRBV21-1 and TRBJ2-5; the D call TRBD1 from the table was never checked on the DNA. TRBV21-1 is listed as a pseudogene. The CDR3 covers 14 residues. In nucleotides, the CDR3 is TGTGCCAGCAGCAAAGCGCTACAGGAAGAGACCCAGTACTTC. Its translation: CASSKALQEETQYF.

The rearrangement uses TRBV7-3 and TRBJ2-1; TRBD2 aligns across 7 bases. The CDR3 has 16 amino acids. Germline V gene data show CDR1 as SGHTA and CDR2 as FQGTGA. V shed 8 bases and J 4 bases; nucleotides not matched to a gene: 14. CDR3 sequence (DNA): TGTGCCAGCTCACGCGGAAGGAGCGGGGAATACAATGAGCAGTTCTTC. It yields the protein CASSRGRSGEYNEQFF.